This record covers a single TCR beta chain. It has no known antigen specificity. No much larger clone exists at a distance of one base, and base qualities are not known. Patients with autoimmune disease history or receiving systemic immunosuppression were excluded from the trial. Peripheral blood for TCR sequencing was collected from all dose cohorts at baseline, on cycle 4 day 1, and on cycle 7 day 1. The samples were taken from a phase I, first-in-human, multicenter, open-label dose-escalation trial of ivuxolimab. The trial enrolled adults with locally advanced or metastatic head and neck squamous cell, hepatocellular, melanoma or renal cell carcinoma. CD4+ and CD8+ T cells were sorted separately from peripheral blood before TCR sequencing. This specimen comes from a study of OX40 agonist ivuxolimab in advanced cancers. At the level of the whole study: Ivuxolimab was an agonistic, fully human IgG2 monoclonal antibody directed against OX40 (CD134), a costimulatory receptor. Intravenous ivuxolimab was administered to patients every 2 weeks at six dose levels: 0.01, 0.1, 0.3, 1.5, 3 and 10 mg/kg. Of the approximately 50 dose-escalation patients, hepatocellular carcinoma was present in roughly 19, melanoma in some 15, renal cell carcinoma in 9 and head and neck cancer in 9. In the dose-escalation cohort, around four fifths of patients were male, and the mean age was roughly 60 years, with a range of roughly 23 to 85. Prior anti-PD-1, anti-PD-L1 or anti-CTLA-4 therapy was permitted, and checkpoint inhibitors had been received by about 44% of dose-escalation patients. Partial responses were achieved by three dose-escalation patients, of whom one had hepatocellular carcinoma and two had cutaneous melanoma. Peripheral TCRbeta sequencing was intended to test whether TCR sequence diversity was altered and clonal T-cell expansion was caused by ivuxolimab. The paper describes the monotherapy dose-escalation part (N ≈ 52 patients) of the phase I trial of ivuxolimab.

To sequence the TCRbeta CDR3 region, genomic DNA was isolated from the sorted cells. The immunoSEQ Assay was used to sequence the TCRbeta CDR3 regions. This immuneACCESS table, as held by TCRdb, lists in-frame sequences with V and J called but not all clones. Of the missing ones, under half trace to an unresolved V gene in checked studies; the others have no known cause. For this sample there are about 49,000 clones; about 75% appear just once. The top ten constitute roughly 7.9% of the sample. General conclusions and limits of the study: After ivuxolimab, CD8+ T cells had more expanded clones than CD4+ T cells on average. In partial responders in the 0.1-3.0 mg/kg groups, normalized peripheral clonal expansion was found to be among the lowest, especially among CD8+ T cells. Clonal expansion of both CD4+ and CD8+ blood T cells was observed from baseline to week 6 at doses 0.1 to 3.0 mg/kg. Antigen specificity was not determined for the clonally expanded peripheral T cells. Low levels of normalized T-cell clonal expansion were also shown by some nonresponding patients.

The source material was CD4+ or CD8+ T cells sorted from blood, sampled in a trial of the OX40 agonist ivuxolimab. The TCR originated in an adult with an advanced solid tumor such as melanoma, head and neck, liver or kidney cancer.

CDR3 region: CASSLWGAGELFF. The DNA sequence is as follows: TGTGCCAGCAGCTTGTGGGGAGCCGGGGAGCTGTTTTTT. The rearranged segments are TRBV5-5 and TRBJ2-2; the D gene is possibly TRBD2, with 5 bases matching. Based on the germline V gene (reference sequence), the CDR1 and CDR2 sequences are SGHKS and YYEKEE. The CDR3 goes from the cysteine to the phenylalanine over 13 residues. Only the CDR3 DNA stays, 39 bases, in frame from base 1. V lost 1 base and J lost 6 bases; the stretch between them is 7 bases long.